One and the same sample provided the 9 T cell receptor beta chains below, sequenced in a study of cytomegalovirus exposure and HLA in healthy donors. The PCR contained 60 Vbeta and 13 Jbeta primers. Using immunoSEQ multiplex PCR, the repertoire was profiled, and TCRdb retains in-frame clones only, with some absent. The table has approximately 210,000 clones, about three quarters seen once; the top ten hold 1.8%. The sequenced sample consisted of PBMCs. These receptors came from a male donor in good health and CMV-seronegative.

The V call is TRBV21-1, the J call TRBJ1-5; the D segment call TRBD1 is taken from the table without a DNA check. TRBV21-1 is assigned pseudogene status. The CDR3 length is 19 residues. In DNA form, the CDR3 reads TGTGCCAGCAGCAAAGTCGGGACAGGGGGCGAGGGGAGCAATCAGCCCCAGCATTTT. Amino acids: CASSKVGTGGEGSNQPQHF.

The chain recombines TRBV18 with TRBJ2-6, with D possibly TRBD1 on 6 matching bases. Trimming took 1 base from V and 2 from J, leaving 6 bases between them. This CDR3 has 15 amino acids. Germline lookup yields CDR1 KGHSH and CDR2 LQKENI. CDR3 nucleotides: TGTGCCAGCTCACCACAGGGGGCTGGGGCCAACGTCCTGACTTTC. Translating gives CASSPQGAGANVLTF.

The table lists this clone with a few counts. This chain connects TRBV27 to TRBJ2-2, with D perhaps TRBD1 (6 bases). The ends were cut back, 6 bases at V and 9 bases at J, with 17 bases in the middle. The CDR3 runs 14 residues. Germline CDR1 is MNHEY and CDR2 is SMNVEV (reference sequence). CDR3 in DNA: TGTGCCAGCAGCTTGGTGTGGGGGCTGCGGGAGCTGTTTTTT. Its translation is CASSLVWGLRELFF.

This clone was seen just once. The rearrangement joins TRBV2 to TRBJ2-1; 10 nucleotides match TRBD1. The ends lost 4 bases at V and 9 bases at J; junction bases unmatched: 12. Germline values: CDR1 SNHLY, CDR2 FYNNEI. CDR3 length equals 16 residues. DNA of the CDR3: TGTGCCAGCAGTGGGGGACAGGGGTTGATCCTTGGTGAGCAGTTCTTC. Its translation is CASSGGQGLILGEQFF. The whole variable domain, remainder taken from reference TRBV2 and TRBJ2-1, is EPEVTQTPSHQVTQMGQEVILRCVPISNHLYFYWYRQILGQKVEFLVSFYNNEISEKSEIFDDQFSVERPDGSNFTLKIRSTKLEDSAMYFCASSGGQGLILGEQFFGPGTRLTVL.

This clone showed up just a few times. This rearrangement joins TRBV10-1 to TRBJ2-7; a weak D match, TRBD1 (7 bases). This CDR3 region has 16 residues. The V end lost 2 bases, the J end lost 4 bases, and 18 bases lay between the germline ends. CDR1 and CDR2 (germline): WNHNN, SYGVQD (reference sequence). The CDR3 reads CASSEPHLEGAYEQYF. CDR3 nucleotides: TGCGCCAGCAGTGAGCCCCATTTGGAGGGGGCTTACGAGCAGTACTTC.

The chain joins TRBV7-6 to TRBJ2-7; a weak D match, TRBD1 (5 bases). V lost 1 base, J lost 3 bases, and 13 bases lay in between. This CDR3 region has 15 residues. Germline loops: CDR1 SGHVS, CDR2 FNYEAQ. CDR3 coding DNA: TGTGCCAGCAGCTTAGGGGGCGGCAGCTTCTACGAGCAGTACTTC. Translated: CASSLGGGSFYEQYF.

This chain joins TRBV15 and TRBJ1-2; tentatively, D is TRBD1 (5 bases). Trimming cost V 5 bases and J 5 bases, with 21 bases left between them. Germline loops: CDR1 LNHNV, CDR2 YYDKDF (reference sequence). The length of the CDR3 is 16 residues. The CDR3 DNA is TGTGCCACCAGCTGGGCAGAGGGGCGGGGCAGGTATGGCTACACCTTC. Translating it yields CATSWAEGRGRYGYTF.

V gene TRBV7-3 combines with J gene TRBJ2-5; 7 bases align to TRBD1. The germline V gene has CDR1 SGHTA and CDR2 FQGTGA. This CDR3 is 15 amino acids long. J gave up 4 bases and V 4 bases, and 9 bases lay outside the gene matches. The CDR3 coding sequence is TGTGCCAGCAGCTCTCAGGGACAGCTCGGAGAGACCCAGTACTTC. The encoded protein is CASSSQGQLGETQYF.

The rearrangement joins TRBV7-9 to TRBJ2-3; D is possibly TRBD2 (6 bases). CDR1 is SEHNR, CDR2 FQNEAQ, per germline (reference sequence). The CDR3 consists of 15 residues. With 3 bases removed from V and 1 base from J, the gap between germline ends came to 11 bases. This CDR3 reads CASSFGGLGTDTQYF. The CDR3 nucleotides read TGTGCCAGCAGCTTCGGGGGTCTCGGCACAGATACGCAGTATTTT.